Many counts were recorded for the clone carrying this TCR beta chain. This sample stems from a study of CD8 T cells in ankylosing spondylitis. The length of the CDR3 is 13 residues. Trimming took off 6 bases at V and 7 bases at J, with 16 bases between the two ends. Germline CDR1 is DFQATT and CDR2 is SNEGSKA (reference sequence). One entry per CDR3 protein, called by TCRdb with MiXCR from the 5' RACE reads. Of 100,000 to 150,000 distinct CDR3 sequences listed, more than 6.5% are singletons. The chain has TRBV20-1 and TRBJ2-1, with unresolved D. Specimen: blood, either unsorted or a sorted T cell fraction (not recorded which). The sequence came from a male donor with ankylosing spondylitis or in good health (not recorded which). The CDR3 reads CSAGTSLGNEQFF. The DNA for the CDR3 is TGCAGTGCCGGAACTTCCCTCGGAAATGAGCAGTTCTTC.